This T cell receptor beta chain was profiled in a study of response to subunit inactivated influenza vaccine. This clonotype showed up just a few times. No antigen is known for it. Each CDR3 protein gets one entry after TCRdb re-called the RT-PCR reads with MiXCR. The table shows about 300,000 distinct CDR3 sequences, with 20% to 25% occurring only once. General study results and limits: Authors suggested each seasonal influenza vaccination recruits few new T cells.

The source material was PBMCs from blood, sampled approximately 20 months after vaccination. This sequence originates from a man in his fifties or sixties who received an inactivated influenza vaccine.

CDR3 DNA sequence: TGTGCCATCAGTGATGGTCCGGGACACGGGTACTTC. Translated, it gives CAISDGPGHGYF. The V call is TRBV10-3, the J call TRBJ2-7; maybe TRBD1 (6 bases). The germline CDR1 and CDR2 sequences are ENHRY and SYGVKD. Trimming shortened V by 3 bases and J by 12 bases, and 15 bases separated the two germline ends. The CDR3 has 12 amino acids.